Listed below are T cell receptor beta chains from one sample, sequenced in a study of blood T cell repertoires in COVID-19. Clones were sequenced by immunoSEQ multiplex PCR, and TCRdb holds only the in-frame ones, with some missing. This table holds approximately 260,000 clones, around 85% found once. The sequenced sample consisted of peripheral blood. The receptor set was obtained from a woman aged 70-85 years with acute or convalescent COVID-19. Both conserved end residues are part of each CDR3. The order of the fields is V gene, D gene, J gene, clone size, CDR3 DNA, CDR3 protein. A D gene is named only where the DNA matches it firmly. Only part of the rows carry a size: once, few, many, or a class if the clone is expanded.

>TRBV12-3/TRBV12-4|TRBD1|TRBJ1-2|few
TGTGCCAGCAGTTTGGGACAGTCCTATGGCTACACCTTC
CASSLGQSYGYTF
>TRBV6-6|TRBD1|TRBJ2-7|NA
TGTGCCAGCAGTTACGGTTCGCTAGGGGGCGGGCAGTACTTC
CASSYGSLGGGQYF
>TRBV3-1/TRBV3-2|NA|TRBJ2-7|NA
TGTGCCAGCAGGGGGGGTCCCACGAGGGAGCAGTACTTC
CASRGGPTREQYF
>TRBV12-5|NA|TRBJ1-5|NA
TGTGCTAGTGCCTCTGAGGGGGGGGTAGGTAGGCCCCAGCATTTT
CASASEGGVGRPQHF
>TRBV19|NA|TRBJ2-1|NA
TGTGCCACTGGCGGGTCCAGGCACAATGAGCAGTTCTTC
CATGGSRHNEQFF
>TRBV7-9|TRBD1|TRBJ1-2|NA
TGTGCCAGCAGCCACAGGGACAGGGATCCCCGGTTTGTCGGCTACACCTTC
CASSHRDRDPRFVGYTF
>TRBV7-2|TRBD2|TRBJ2-1|NA
TGTGCCAGCAGCCTCCGACTAGCGGGGGGGAATGAGCAGTTCTTC
CASSLRLAGGNEQFF
>TRBV11-2|NA|TRBJ2-7|NA
TGTGCCAGCAGCCGGACTACCGGTACCTACGAGCAGTACTTC
CASSRTTGTYEQYF
>TRBV3-1/TRBV3-2|NA|TRBJ2-4|NA
TGTGCCAGCAGCCAAGATCGGTCCGTAGCCAAAAACATTCAGTACTTC
CASSQDRSVAKNIQYF
>TRBV6-1|NA|TRBJ1-2|NA
TGTGCCAGCAGGCTCGCCGGTAACTATGGCTACACCTTC
CASRLAGNYGYTF
>TRBV30|NA|TRBJ1-2|NA
TGTGCCTGGAGGACTCCCACCCGGCTGACCTATGGCTACACCTTC
CAWRTPTRLTYGYTF
>TRBV3-1/TRBV3-2|NA|TRBJ1-1|NA
TGTGCCAGCAGCCGACGACACGGTAACACTGAAGCTTTCTTT
CASSRRHGNTEAFF
>TRBV3-1/TRBV3-2|NA|TRBJ1-5|NA
TGTGCCAGCAGCCCCCGATTAGGCAATCAGCCCCAGCATTTT
CASSPRLGNQPQHF
>TRBV10-3|NA|TRBJ1-2|NA
TGTGCCACCTCACTGGGGCTTGGGGACTATGGCTACACCTTC
CATSLGLGDYGYTF
>TRBV2|NA|TRBJ2-6|NA
TGTGCCAGCAGTGAAGGGTGGTCGGCTGGGGCCAACGTCCTGACTTTC
CASSEGWSAGANVLTF
>TRBV6-1|NA|TRBJ1-5|NA
TGTGCCAGCAGTGAGACCGGGGTGCAGCCCCAGCATTTT
CASSETGVQPQHF
>TRBV13|TRBD2|TRBJ2-2|NA
TGTGCCAGCAGCTTAGCCGGGGGGGGCACCGGGGAGCTGTTTTTT
CASSLAGGGTGELFF
>TRBV2|NA|TRBJ2-7|NA
TGTGCCAGCAGCTTGTTTTACGAGCAGTACTTC
CASSLFYEQYF
>TRBV19|NA|TRBJ1-2|NA
TGTGCCAGTAGTATGTTCCAGCCGCTGGGGGCGACCTATGGCTACACCTTC
CASSMFQPLGATYGYTF